This record looks at one T cell receptor beta chain sequence and its context. Antigen specificity is unknown. The sample originates from a study of monozygotic twins with inflammatory bowel disease. A total RNA quantity of 3500 ng went into each TCR library. TCRdb re-analyzed the 5' RACE reads; it lists each CDR3 protein once, without DNA. The sample totals around 97,000 distinct CDR3 sequences; its top ten clones hold 1.5% to 2%. Overall study results and limits: No difference was seen in repertoire similarity between concordant and discordant twins, possibly from limited power.

The origin of this receptor is a human donor with ulcerative colitis or Crohn's disease, or a healthy co-twin of an affected twin (not recorded which). Sequences were obtained from blood.

The CDR3: CASSPGTGLNQPQHF. This chain connects TRBV12-3 or TRBV12-4 to TRBJ1-5; the D gene TCRdb calls, TRBD1, cannot be checked with no DNA. The CDR3 is made up of 15 amino acids.